These 25 T cell receptor beta chains originate from one sample sequenced in a study of identical twins. TCRdb called the 5' RACE reads again in MiXCR, with one record for every CDR3 protein. The data hold 1.5 million to 2 million distinct CDR3 sequences, with about 30% observed a single time. The specimen was cord blood. These receptors were collected from a newborn girl in good health.

V usage is TRBV7-2 and J usage is TRBJ2-7; D is unclear. CDR3 length equals 13 residues. Deletions cut 4 bases from V and 5 bases from J, with 12 bases between. From germline, CDR1 is SGHTA and CDR2 FQGNSA. CDR3 in amino acids: CASSSPNYNEQYF. In DNA form, the CDR3 reads TGTGCCAGCAGCTCCCCGAATTACAACGAGCAGTACTTC.

A few counts support this clonotype. The chain couples TRBV7-8 to TRBJ2-7, with 10 positions matching TRBD2. The CDR3 is 15 amino acids. Germline assignment: CDR1 SGHVS and CDR2 FQNEAQ. V shed 6 bases, J shed 0 bases, and the junction held 5 bases outside the gene matches. The CDR3 coding sequence is TGTGCCAGCAGACTGACTAGCGGGTACTCCTACGAGCAGTACTTC. Translating it yields CASRLTSGYSYEQYF.

CDR3 nucleotide sequence: TGTGCCATTAACCCCCGGGACAGGCTCACAGATACGCAGTATTTT. Protein: CAINPRDRLTDTQYF. This rearrangement joins TRBV2 to TRBJ2-3; 8 bases map to TRBD1. Unmatched junction bases numbered 11, after V lost 10 bases and J lost 2 bases. CDR3 length: 15 residues. CDR1 SNHLY and CDR2 FYNNEI come from the germline V gene.

This clonotype was recorded at least ten times. CDR3 nucleotides: TGTGCCATCAGGTCAACACGAAGAGGAGGCTACACCTTC. Translated: CAIRSTRRGGYTF. The rearrangement joins TRBV10-3 to TRBJ1-2, with D unresolved. V gave up 6 bases and J gave up 8 bases, with 16 bases separating them. Germline V CDR1 and CDR2: ENHRY, SYGVKD. The CDR3 is made up of 13 amino acids.

This chain joins TRBV20-1 and TRBJ2-7, with a possible D match to TRBD2 (6 bases). The V end was cut by 3 bases, the J end by 0 bases, with 15 bases between. This CDR3 is 15 amino acids long. Germline loops: CDR1 DFQATT, CDR2 SNEGSKA (reference sequence). The CDR3, as DNA: TGCAGTGCTAGTCTAAGCGGGCCTTCCTCCTACGAGCAGTACTTC. This sequence encodes CSASLSGPSSYEQYF.

This clonotype was seen only a few times. The chain is built from TRBV20-1 and TRBJ2-3, with TRBD2 matching 10 bases. The CDR3 loop spans 16 amino acids. Per germline, CDR1 DFQATT and CDR2 SNEGSKA (reference sequence). Unmatched junction bases numbered 12, after V lost 5 bases and J lost 4 bases. The CDR3 here is CSAVKYSGGTADTQYF. CDR3 in DNA: TGCAGTGCTGTCAAATATAGCGGGGGGACCGCAGATACGCAGTATTTT.

The rearrangement joins TRBV7-9 to TRBJ2-3; TRBD2 matches at 8 bases. CDR3 length equals 14 residues. The V gene's germline CDR1 is SEHNR and CDR2 FQNEAQ (reference sequence). The J segment lost 10 bases and the V segment lost 0 bases, leaving 6 bases of the junction unmatched. CDR3 bases: TGTGCCAGCAGCTTAGCGGGGACTAGGAGCGCGCAGTATTTT. It codes for CASSLAGTRSAQYF.

The rearrangement links TRBV12-3 or TRBV12-4 to TRBJ1-6, with D possibly matching TRBD1 (6 bases). The CDR3 has 14 amino acids. Trimming removed 5 bases at V and 8 bases at J, with 13 bases between. DNA of the CDR3: TGTGCCAGCAGTCGGCAGGGGACCGATTCACCCCTCCACTTT. Protein product: CASSRQGTDSPLHF.

This clonotype showed up just a few times. The gene calls are TRBV4-2 and TRBJ2-1; D may be TRBD1 or TRBD2 (5 bases each). V lost 1 base and J 3 bases, leaving 13 bases between the germline ends. This CDR3 is built from 16 residues. In germline, CDR1 is LGHNA, CDR2 YNFKEQ. CDR3 region: CASSQVVGTGYNEQFF. CDR3 nucleotide sequence: TGTGCCAGCAGCCAAGTTGTCGGGACCGGCTACAATGAGCAGTTCTTC.

This clonotype was found once. The V and J genes are TRBV20-1 and TRBJ2-4; D is unresolved. The J call may be in error: the DNA end matches TRBJ2-7 better. The CDR3 spans 11 residues. Germline CDR1 and CDR2: DFQATT and SNEGSKA (reference sequence). The CDR3 spells CSAQVAYEQYF. DNA of the CDR3: TGCAGTGCCCAGGTCGCCTACGAGCAGTACTTC.

V gene TRBV7-9 combines with J gene TRBJ1-2; D call uncertain. The CDR3 has 15 amino acids. Germline-derived CDR1 and CDR2 are SEHNR and FQNEAQ (reference sequence). The V end lost 4 bases, the J end lost 5 bases, and 17 bases lay between the germline ends. The CDR3 nucleotides are TGTGCCAGCAGCTCTAATACCGGGCCGACTTATGGCTACACCTTC. Translating gives CASSSNTGPTYGYTF.

For the CDR3, the DNA is TGTGCCAGCAGCCAACGGGGACTAGCGGGATACAATGAGCAGTACTTC. Protein sequence: CASSQRGLAGYNEQYF. This sequence joins TRBV14 and TRBJ2-1, with 13 bases fitting TRBD2. TRBJ2-7 matches the DNA end more closely, so the J call is doubtful. This CDR3 is 16 amino acids long. Germline V gene data show CDR1 as SGHDN and CDR2 as FVKESK.

This rearrangement joins TRBV5-1 to TRBJ2-4; 8 nucleotides agree with TRBD1. The junction had 6 bases not matched to a gene; V was cut back by 2 bases and J by 8 bases. The CDR3 is made up of 14 amino acids. Germline CDR1 and CDR2: SGHRS and YFSETQ. The CDR3 here is CASSLGRGPDIQYF. In DNA, the CDR3 is TGCGCCAGCAGCTTAGGCAGGGGGCCAGACATTCAGTACTTC. Full variable domain (rest looked up from reference TRBV5-1 and TRBJ2-4): KAGVTQTPRYLIKTRGQQVTLSCSPISGHRSVSWYQQTPGQGLQFLFEYFSETQRNKGNFPGRFSGRQFSNSRSEMNVSTLELGDSALYLCASSLGRGPDIQYFGAGTRLSVL.

In this sample, this clonotype turned up many times. The rearrangement joins TRBV7-9 to TRBJ1-5; weak D call: TRBD1 (5 bases). The CDR3 totals 12 residues. Germline V gene lookup returns CDR1 SEHNR and CDR2 FQNEAQ (reference sequence). The ends were cut back, 6 bases at V and 6 bases at J, with 9 bases in the middle. The CDR3 spells CASSSGVQPQHF. CDR3 nucleotides: TGTGCCAGCAGTTCGGGGGTTCAGCCCCAGCATTTT.

With regard to this clonotype: One junction end disagrees with the germline gene, perhaps due to a read error. The genes are TRBV10-3 and TRBJ2-3, with TRBD2 matching over 15 bases. Germline V gene sequence: CDR1 ENHRY, CDR2 SYGVKD. This CDR3 comprises 18 residues. CDR3 sequence: CAISDMGLAGGPTDTRYF. Here the CDR3 DNA reads TGTGCCATCAGCGACATGGGACTAGCGGGGGGTCCCACAGATACGCGGTATTTT.

This clonotype was picked up a small number of times. The chain links TRBV7-9 to TRBJ1-5; D not certain. The length of the CDR3 is 15 residues. Per germline, CDR1 SEHNR and CDR2 FQNEAQ (reference sequence). V dropped 4 bases and J dropped 7 bases, with 17 bases sitting between them. The CDR3: CASSSDGFLRQPQHF. DNA of the CDR3: TGTGCCAGCAGCTCGGACGGTTTCCTGAGACAGCCCCAGCATTTT.

This clonotype was observed at least ten times. The chain recombines TRBV27 with TRBJ2-7; TRBD2 agrees at 9 bases. Trimming cost V 5 bases and J 4 bases; bases outside gene matches: 3. Germline loops: CDR1 MNHEY, CDR2 SMNVEV (reference sequence). The CDR3 consists of 13 residues. CDR3 DNA sequence: TGTGCCAGCAGTCCAAGCGGGGGGTACGAGCAGTACTTC. It specifies CASSPSGGYEQYF.

This clonotype occurred a few times. The V gene is TRBV6-1, the J gene TRBJ2-7; D not resolved. The J call may be faulty, since TRBJ2-5 better matches the DNA end. CDR3 size: 12 residues. Looked up from germline, CDR1 is MNHNS and CDR2 is SASEGT. The CDR3 spells CASSVVIETQYF. The CDR3, as DNA: TGTGCCAGCAGTGTAGTAATAGAGACCCAGTACTTC.

The CDR3 loop is CAISSGTGGNTIYF. Here the CDR3 DNA reads TGTGCCATCAGTTCCGGGACGGGTGGAAACACCATATATTTT. This chain connects TRBV10-3 to TRBJ1-3; D may be TRBD1 (5 bases). Germline-derived CDR1 and CDR2 are ENHRY and SYGVKD. The CDR3 spans 14 residues. The V and J ends lost 5 bases and 3 bases respectively, with 11 bases between them.

The V and J genes are TRBV28 and TRBJ2-7; 10 nucleotides match TRBD1. V shed 5 bases, J shed 2 bases, and the junction held 6 bases outside the gene matches. In germline, CDR1 is MDHEN, CDR2 SYDVKM. The CDR3 sequence is 15 residues long. CDR3 in DNA: TGTGCCAGCAGTACGTCCGGGACAGGGGCCTACGAGCAGTACTTC. Its translation: CASSTSGTGAYEQYF.

This clonotype was observed a handful of times. The V gene is TRBV7-2, the J gene TRBJ2-7; D is ambiguous. Trimming stripped 5 bases from V and 6 bases from J, with 11 bases between. The CDR3 sequence is 12 residues long. The germline V gene encodes CDR1 SGHTA and CDR2 FQGNSA. The CDR3, as DNA: TGTGCCAGCAGCGTGTTTTCTAGCGAGCAGTACTTC. It translates to CASSVFSSEQYF.

This clonotype was recorded a few times. V usage is TRBV5-1 and J usage is TRBJ2-1; 8 bases are a match to TRBD1. With 4 bases clipped from V and 0 bases from J, the junction kept 6 bases outside the gene matches. Germline CDR1 is SGHRS and CDR2 is YFSETQ. The CDR3 runs to 16 residues. The CDR3 sequence is CASSQDRGLSYNEQFF. The DNA of the CDR3 is TGCGCCAGCAGCCAAGACAGGGGCCTCTCCTACAATGAGCAGTTCTTC.

This clonotype has only a few counts. The gene calls are TRBV28 and TRBJ1-4; perhaps TRBD1 as D (5 bases). The CDR3 is 14 residues long. Trimming left V 7 bases short and J 5 bases short, with 14 bases between. Germline-derived CDR1 and CDR2 are MDHEN and SYDVKM. The CDR3 loop reads CASMTAGANEKLFF. The CDR3 DNA is TGTGCCAGCATGACAGCAGGAGCCAATGAAAAACTGTTTTTT. The whole variable domain, remainder taken from reference TRBV28 and TRBJ1-4, is DVKVTQSSRYLVKRTGEKVFLECVQDMDHENMFWYRQDPGLGLRLIYFSYDVKMKEKGDIPEGYSVSREKKERFSLILESASTNQTSMYLCASMTAGANEKLFFGSGTQLSVL.

This clonotype was observed a handful of times. The chain links TRBV2 to TRBJ1-4; maybe TRBD1 (5 bases). The CDR3 runs to 12 residues. The germline gives CDR1 SNHLY, CDR2 FYNNEI. Trimming stripped 8 bases from V and 8 bases from J, with 12 bases between. The CDR3 DNA reads TGTGCCAGCGGTCAGGGCGGGGAAAAACTGTTTTTT. Translated, it gives CASGQGGEKLFF. Combining the CDR3 with reference TRBV2 and TRBJ1-4 gives the whole variable domain EPEVTQTPSHQVTQMGQEVILRCVPISNHLYFYWYRQILGQKVEFLVSFYNNEISEKSEIFDDQFSVERPDGSNFTLKIRSTKLEDSAMYFCASGQGGEKLFFGSGTQLSVL.

The chain has TRBV20-1 and TRBJ2-1; 9 bases fit TRBD2. The germline gives CDR1 DFQATT, CDR2 SNEGSKA (reference sequence). The CDR3 totals 13 residues. The CDR3 reads CADKTSGHNEQFF. The CDR3 DNA follows: TGCGCAGACAAGACTAGCGGACACAATGAGCAGTTCTTC.